A single T cell receptor beta chain is shown here with its context. Its antigen is unidentified. This specimen comes from a study of cytomegalovirus exposure and HLA in healthy donors. Study-level information: An earlier analysis identified approximately 120 million unique TCR beta sequences in about 179 million T cells.

V was pared by 6 bases and J by 0 bases, with 6 bases between. There are 13 residues in the CDR3. Germline V gene data show CDR1 as ENHRY and CDR2 as SYGVKD. The PCR was carried out with 60 Vbeta primers and 13 Jbeta primers. Clones were read by immunoSEQ multiplex PCR, and TCRdb kept only the in-frame ones, dropping some. The sample records more than 80,000 clones, roughly 79% being singletons. Study conclusions and caveats: There was a cluster of highly shared sequence variants that was likely a sequencing artifact.

This rearrangement joins TRBV10-3 to TRBJ1-3, with a tentative D call TRBD1 (6 bases). The sequencing input was PBMCs. This clonotype originated in a man younger than 30 in good health and CMV-seropositive. CDR3 sequence: CAIRDSSGNTIYF. The CDR3, as DNA: TGTGCCATCAGGGACAGCTCTGGAAACACCATATATTTT.